This record covers a single TCR beta chain. Its antigen is unknown. The second PCR ran roughly 6 to 11 cycles with a sample-barcoded 5' primer and J-beta primers. Each TCR beta cDNA got a 12-nucleotide random molecular identifier. TCRdb re-called the 5' RACE reads with MiXCR, one entry per CDR3 protein. The sample lists roughly 680,000 distinct CDR3 sequences, roughly 21% occurring once. This record belongs to a study of blood T cells in healthy people across ages. Study findings and constraints: The unsorted PBMCs prevented any conclusive comparison of naive versus antigen-experienced cells.

Drawing of peripheral blood yielded 8.5 to 10 milliliters from each donor. The CDR3 spans 16 residues. The V end was cut by 0 bases, the J end by 3 bases, with 15 bases between. The germline CDR1 and CDR2 sequences are MGHRA and YSYEKL. The sequence was collected from a man aged 65 to 79 in good health. The chain joins TRBV4-1 to TRBJ2-7; D may be TRBD1 (5 bases). Sequencing used blood. The CDR3 is CASSQDGVGVYYEQYF. The CDR3 coding sequence is TGCGCCAGCAGCCAAGATGGGGTAGGGGTATACTACGAGCAGTACTTC.